This TCR beta chain was obtained from a study of blood T cell repertoires in COVID-19. Study at large: Samples representing acute and convalescent COVID-19 were sourced from the United States, Italy and Spain. Sample material is recorded as cDNA or gDNA derived from T cells, B-cell-depleted T cells, or PBMCs.

Germline CDR1 SEHNR, CDR2 FQNEAQ (reference sequence). V was clipped by 5 bases and J by 2 bases, with 11 bases between them. CDR3 length: 14 residues. Here immunoSEQ multiplex PCR was the method, and the copy in TCRdb shows in-frame clones only, minus some. Of roughly 30,000 clones listed, roughly 90% are singletons. The chain carries TRBV7-9 and TRBJ2-3; D not resolved. The clonotype originates from a human donor in a cohort sampled during active COVID-19. Sequenced sample: peripheral blood. For the CDR3, the DNA is TGTGCCAGCAGCCCCTGGGCCGACACAGATACGCAGTATTTT. Protein: CASSPWADTDTQYF.